The 19 T cell receptor beta chains in this list originate from one sample, sequenced in a study of blood T cell repertoires in COVID-19. The assay was immunoSEQ multiplex PCR, and TCRdb's table has in-frame clones only and misses some. The sample yields 240,000 or so clones, approximately 83% seen once. Sequenced sample: PBMCs or T cells enriched from blood (not recorded which). The receptors originated from a woman between 40 and 55 years old with acute COVID-19.

The chain has TRBV10-3 and TRBJ2-1; 9 nucleotides agree with TRBD2. CDR1 and CDR2 (germline): ENHRY, SYGVKD. The CDR3 contains 20 residues. Unmatched junction bases numbered 20, after V lost 6 bases and J lost 2 bases. The CDR3 sequence is CAISDLGVAGAGLTYNEQFF. The DNA for the CDR3 is TGTGCCATCAGCGACCTCGGGGTAGCGGGGGCGGGGCTGACCTACAATGAGCAGTTCTTC.

This clone was detected a few times. The V and J genes are TRBV6-5 and TRBJ1-6; 7 positions agree with TRBD1. With 5 bases clipped from V and 10 bases from J, the junction kept 11 bases outside the gene matches. The CDR3 consists of 15 residues. Germline loops: CDR1 MNHEY, CDR2 SVGAGI. The CDR3 protein is CASSLSLAGGSPLHF. The CDR3 coding sequence is TGTGCCAGCAGTCTAAGCTTGGCAGGGGGATCACCCCTCCACTTT.

The chain is built from TRBV3-1 (or the pseudogene TRBV3-2) and TRBJ1-1, with D perhaps matching TRBD1 (6 bases). V was pared by 0 bases and J by 4 bases, with 12 bases between. CDR1 is LGHDT, CDR2 YNNKEL, per germline (reference sequence). The CDR3 contains 15 residues. The CDR3 is CASSQEGRGSTEAFF. DNA for the CDR3: TGTGCCAGCAGCCAAGAGGGGAGGGGGAGCACTGAAGCTTTCTTT.

The V call is TRBV24-1, the J call TRBJ1-1; 7 bases agree with TRBD1. The CDR3 is 14 residues long. Losses at the gene ends were 5 bases for V and 11 bases for J; bases not matched to a gene: 13. Germline CDR1 and CDR2: KGHDR and SFDVKD. CDR3: CATSVGDTGAKAFF. The CDR3 coding sequence is TGTGCCACCAGTGTAGGGGACACAGGGGCGAAGGCTTTCTTT.

V usage is TRBV18 and J usage is TRBJ2-1, with a tentative D call TRBD2 (5 bases). CDR1 and CDR2 (germline): KGHSH, LQKENI. V lost 3 bases to trimming and J lost 7 bases, with 19 bases between them. This CDR3 region has 16 residues. The CDR3: CASSPDGSSFKNEQFF. The CDR3 DNA is TGTGCCAGCTCACCGGACGGCTCTAGCTTCAAAAATGAGCAGTTCTTC.

The V call is TRBV25-1, the J call TRBJ1-1, with no clear D. The V end was cut by 3 bases, the J end by 5 bases, with 7 bases between. Germline CDR1 MGHDK, CDR2 SYGVNS. This CDR3 contains 12 residues. The CDR3 DNA follows: TGTGCCAGCAGTGATGGGAGAACTGAAGCTTTCTTT. It encodes CASSDGRTEAFF.

The gene calls are TRBV5-4 and TRBJ2-7; 11 bases line up with TRBD2. J was trimmed by 4 bases and V by 0 bases; bases with no gene match: 9. This CDR3 contains 17 residues. Germline-derived CDR1 and CDR2 are SGHNT and YYREEE (reference sequence). The CDR3 here is CASSLGSSGRKGYEQYF. The CDR3 DNA is TGTGCCAGCAGCTTGGGGTCTAGCGGGAGGAAGGGTTACGAGCAGTACTTC. Looking up the rest from reference TRBV5-4 and TRBJ2-7 gives the full variable domain: ETGVTQSPTHLIKTRGQQVTLRCSSQSGHNTVSWYQQALGQGPQFIFQYYREEENGRGNFPPRFSGLQFPNYSSELNVNALELDDSALYLCASSLGSSGRKGYEQYFGPGTRLTVT.

This chain uses TRBV19 with TRBJ1-6, with no clear D. The CDR3 spans 13 residues. Germline CDR1 LNHDA, CDR2 SQIVND (reference sequence). V was cut by 10 bases and J by 7 bases, with 14 bases left in between. The CDR3 nucleotides read TGTGCCACCGCGACAAATCCCAATTCACCCCTCCACTTT. This translates into CATATNPNSPLHF.

The chain links TRBV5-1 to TRBJ2-2, with 12 bases fitting TRBD1. Germline loops: CDR1 SGHRS, CDR2 YFSETQ. The V gene end was trimmed by 3 bases and the J gene end by 6 bases; junction bases not matched to a gene: 3. There are 15 residues in the CDR3. CDR3 amino acids: CASSSGQGAPGELFF. In DNA form, the CDR3 reads TGCGCCAGCAGCTCGGGACAGGGGGCGCCCGGGGAGCTGTTTTTT. The full variable domain, rest sourced from reference TRBV5-1 and TRBJ2-2, is KAGVTQTPRYLIKTRGQQVTLSCSPISGHRSVSWYQQTPGQGLQFLFEYFSETQRNKGNFPGRFSGRQFSNSRSEMNVSTLELGDSALYLCASSSGQGAPGELFFGEGSRLTVL.

The rearrangement joins TRBV18 to TRBJ2-7; TRBD2 matches 9 bases. V shed 6 bases, J shed 1 base, and the junction held 10 bases outside the gene matches. Germline CDR1 reads KGHSH; CDR2 reads LQKENI. The CDR3 covers 16 residues. Written as DNA, the CDR3 is TGTGCCAGCTCCCTAACCTTAGCGGGAGAGTCCTACGAGCAGTACTTC. It translates to CASSLTLAGESYEQYF. The variable domain in full, with the rest retrieved from reference TRBV18 and TRBJ2-7, is NAGVMQNPRHLVRRRGQEARLRCSPMKGHSHVYWYRQLPEEGLKFMVYLQKENIIDESGMPKERFSAEFPKEGPSILRIQQVVRGDSAAYFCASSLTLAGESYEQYFGPGTRLTVT.

The chain recombines TRBV4-2 with TRBJ2-7; TRBD2 aligns across 11 bases. The germline V gene has CDR1 LGHNA and CDR2 YNFKEQ. Trimming removed 0 bases from V and 1 base from J; junction bases left unmatched: 2. The CDR3 spans 16 residues. This CDR3 reads CASSQELAGESYEQYF. Here the CDR3 DNA reads TGTGCCAGCAGCCAAGAACTAGCGGGAGAATCCTACGAGCAGTACTTC.

The J gene is TRBJ2-1, the V gene TRBV2, with 10 bases that match TRBD2. Trimming took 7 bases from V and 0 from J; bases not matched to a gene: 3. From germline, CDR1 is SNHLY and CDR2 FYNNEI. The CDR3 is 15 residues long. The CDR3, as DNA: TGTGCCAGCACCAGACTAGCGGGCTCCTACAATGAGCAGTTCTTC. Amino acids: CASTRLAGSYNEQFF.

The chain employs TRBV7-8 and TRBJ2-7; 8 nucleotides match TRBD1. V shed 6 bases, J shed 5 bases, and the junction held 9 bases outside the gene matches. This CDR3 spans 14 amino acids. Per germline, CDR1 SGHVS and CDR2 FQNEAQ. CDR3 nucleotide sequence: TGTGCCAGCAGTAACAGGGGGGTAGAGGACGAGCAGTACTTC. It specifies CASSNRGVEDEQYF.

This clone was counted once. The gene calls are TRBV11-2 and TRBJ2-6; D is uncertain. Germline V gene sequence: CDR1 SGHAT, CDR2 FQNNGV. The CDR3 sequence is 15 residues long. V was pared by 5 bases and J by 0 bases, with 8 bases between. CDR3 nucleotide sequence: TGTGCCAGCAGCGTACAGAGCTCTGGGGCCAACGTCCTGACTTTC. Its translation: CASSVQSSGANVLTF.

The chain combines TRBV9 with TRBJ2-4; 12 bases are shared with TRBD1. The trim removed 3 bases at V and 7 bases at J, leaving 8 bases unmatched. The germline V gene has CDR1 SGDLS and CDR2 YYNGEE. This CDR3 has 16 amino acids. CDR3 sequence (DNA): TGTGCCAGCAGCGGAGGGACAGGGGGCGCTTGGAACATTCAGTACTTC. Protein sequence: CASSGGTGGAWNIQYF.

This clone appeared a few times. The chain links TRBV2 to TRBJ1-1; TRBD1 might be the D (6 bases). This CDR3 comprises 13 residues. Germline V gene data show CDR1 as SNHLY and CDR2 as FYNNEI. V dropped 4 bases and J dropped 5 bases, with 11 bases sitting between them. CDR3 amino acids: CASSGRGQTEAFF. CDR3 sequence (DNA): TGTGCCAGCAGTGGGCGGGGGCAGACTGAAGCTTTCTTT. Drawing the rest from reference TRBV2 and TRBJ1-1, the complete variable domain is EPEVTQTPSHQVTQMGQEVILRCVPISNHLYFYWYRQILGQKVEFLVSFYNNEISEKSEIFDDQFSVERPDGSNFTLKIRSTKLEDSAMYFCASSGRGQTEAFFGQGTRLTVV.

This chain joins TRBV5-1 and TRBJ2-3, with TRBD2 matching 11 bases. Germline-derived CDR1 and CDR2 are SGHRS and YFSETQ. With 3 bases clipped from V and 0 bases from J, the junction kept 18 bases outside the gene matches. This CDR3 region has 21 residues. In DNA, the CDR3 is TGCGCCAGCAGCTCCTACCCACTAGCGGGAGACATAGCGGATAGCACAGATACGCAGTATTTT. As protein: CASSSYPLAGDIADSTDTQYF.

The chain employs TRBV7-2 and TRBJ2-3; TRBD2 matches 10 bases. Germline V gene sequence: CDR1 SGHTA, CDR2 FQGNSA. Trimming removed 1 base from V and 4 bases from J; junction bases left unmatched: 14. The CDR3 is 19 amino acids. In DNA, the CDR3 is TGTGCCAGCAGCTTAGGGGCTAGCGGGAGAAATTGGGGAGCAGATACGCAGTATTTT. Its protein product is CASSLGASGRNWGADTQYF.

With respect to this clone: Within the sample, other DNA sequences also encode this same CDR3. The chain is built from TRBV24-1 and TRBJ1-5; D possibly corresponds to TRBD1 (5 bases). The CDR3 has 14 amino acids. In germline, CDR1 is KGHDR, CDR2 SFDVKD. Trimming cost V 0 bases and J 4 bases, with 6 bases left between them. In nucleotides, the CDR3 is TGTGCCACCAGTGATTTGTCAGGGAATCAGCCCCAGCATTTT. Translation: CATSDLSGNQPQHF.